This entry lists 21 T cell receptor beta chains sequenced from one sample in a study of blood T cell repertoires in COVID-19. Produced via immunoSEQ multiplex PCR; TCRdb's table is partial and in-frame only. Of 25,000 or so clones listed, 83% are singletons. Sequencing was performed on peripheral blood. The receptors were gathered from a man aged 65-85 years with active COVID-19.

This clone has a handful of counts. The rearrangement joins TRBV11-2 to TRBJ2-1, with D possibly being TRBD2 (5 bases). This CDR3 contains 16 residues. Deletions cut 4 bases from V and 0 bases from J, with 13 bases between. Germline lookup yields CDR1 SGHAT and CDR2 FQNNGV. CDR3 in DNA: TGTGCCAGCAGCTCCCGCACGGGGAGCTCCTACAATGAGCAGTTCTTC. Protein sequence: CASSSRTGSSYNEQFF.

This rearrangement joins TRBV19 to TRBJ1-2; no clear D gene. Looked up from germline, CDR1 is LNHDA and CDR2 is SQIVND (reference sequence). This CDR3 contains 10 residues. Between the trimmed V and J ends, which lost 7 bases and 6 bases, there was a span of 6 bases. DNA of the CDR3: TGTGCCAGTACCCAGAATGGCTACACCTTC. Translation gives CASTQNGYTF.

This clone was seen only once. The J gene is TRBJ1-1, the V gene TRBV6-5, with 9 bases lining up with TRBD1. The length of the CDR3 is 13 residues. Germline V lookup: CDR1 MNHEY, CDR2 SVGAGI. J was trimmed by 6 bases and V by 8 bases; bases with no gene match: 7. The CDR3 coding sequence is TGTGCCAGCCGGACAGGGGCCGAAGCTGAAGCTTTCTTT. Amino acid sequence: CASRTGAEAEAFF.

A few counts support this clone. The rearrangement joins TRBV27 to TRBJ1-1, with 9 bases matching TRBD1. CDR3 length: 16 residues. Germline CDR1 MNHEY, CDR2 SMNVEV (reference sequence). V was clipped by 4 bases and J by 4 bases; unmatched bases: 10. The CDR3 region is CASSSIMGTGSTEAFF. The CDR3 DNA sequence: TGTGCCAGCAGTTCGATCATGGGGACAGGGAGCACTGAAGCTTTCTTT.

The V call is TRBV12-3 or TRBV12-4, the J call TRBJ1-1; D remains ambiguous. The length of the CDR3 is 13 residues. V gave up 3 bases and J gave up 1 base, with 6 bases separating them. The CDR3 reads CASSFGGNTEAFF. CDR3 in DNA: TGTGCCAGCAGTTTCGGCGGGAACACTGAAGCTTTCTTT.

V and J are TRBV18 and TRBJ2-3, with TRBD2 matching over 7 bases. The germline V gene encodes CDR1 KGHSH and CDR2 LQKENI. The CDR3 consists of 15 residues. The V gene end was trimmed by 0 bases and the J gene end by 1 base; junction bases not matched to a gene: 1. The CDR3 DNA reads TGTGCCAGCTCACCACCTCTAGCGGGCACAGATACGCAGTATTTT. Protein product: CASSPPLAGTDTQYF. The full variable domain, rest sourced from reference TRBV18 and TRBJ2-3, is NAGVMQNPRHLVRRRGQEARLRCSPMKGHSHVYWYRQLPEEGLKFMVYLQKENIIDESGMPKERFSAEFPKEGPSILRIQQVVRGDSAAYFCASSPPLAGTDTQYFGPGTRLTVL.

The gene calls are TRBV2 and TRBJ2-2; the match to TRBD1 covers 7 bases. V gave up 8 bases and J gave up 6 bases; unmatched junction bases: 9. Germline CDR1 is SNHLY and CDR2 is FYNNEI. The CDR3 has 14 amino acids. CDR3 bases: TGTGCCAGCGGTCGACAGGGTTGGGCCGGGGAGCTGTTTTTT. This translates into CASGRQGWAGELFF. The entire variable domain, with the rest obtained from reference TRBV2 and TRBJ2-2, is as follows: EPEVTQTPSHQVTQMGQEVILRCVPISNHLYFYWYRQILGQKVEFLVSFYNNEISEKSEIFDDQFSVERPDGSNFTLKIRSTKLEDSAMYFCASGRQGWAGELFFGEGSRLTVL.

This sequence joins TRBV15 and TRBJ2-1, with D perhaps matching TRBD1 (5 bases). Trimming shortened V by 0 bases and J by 8 bases, and 11 bases separated the two germline ends. Per germline, CDR1 LNHNV and CDR2 YYDKDF (reference sequence). The CDR3 sequence is 14 residues long. The CDR3 sequence: CATSRDPSGYEQFF. Here the CDR3 DNA reads TGTGCCACCAGCAGAGATCCATCAGGGTATGAGCAGTTCTTC.

The J gene is TRBJ1-5, the V gene TRBV5-1; 11 bases are shared with TRBD1. Germline assignment: CDR1 SGHRS and CDR2 YFSETQ. The V gene end was trimmed by 4 bases and the J gene end by 2 bases; junction bases not matched to a gene: 5. The CDR3 covers 16 residues. The CDR3 spells CASSTGTGGGNQPQHF. CDR3 nucleotide sequence: TGCGCCAGCAGCACCGGGACAGGGGGTGGCAATCAGCCCCAGCATTTT.

The chain joins TRBV28 to TRBJ1-6; a possible D gene is TRBD1 (6 bases). Between the trimmed V and J ends, which lost 7 bases and 7 bases, there was a span of 11 bases. CDR3 length: 13 amino acids. From germline, CDR1 is MDHEN and CDR2 SYDVKM. The CDR3 sequence: CASKMTGNSPLHF. The CDR3 nucleotides are TGTGCCAGCAAAATGACAGGAAATTCACCCCTCCACTTT.

The rearrangement uses TRBV6-1 and TRBJ2-6; D remains unclear. The CDR3 totals 16 residues. V was clipped by 4 bases and J by 0 bases, with 10 bases between them. Germline V gene data show CDR1 as MNHNS and CDR2 as SASEGT. CDR3: CASSGQVSSGANVLTF. Written as DNA, the CDR3 is TGTGCCAGCAGTGGACAAGTAAGCTCTGGGGCCAACGTCCTGACTTTC.

This sequence joins TRBV7-3 and TRBJ2-7; TRBD1 is a possible D gene (5 bases). Per the germline V gene, CDR1 is SGHTA and CDR2 is FQGTGA. The CDR3 runs 15 residues. V shed 5 bases and J shed 9 bases, with 23 bases lying between them. Here the CDR3 reads CASSATGSPYEWQYF. DNA for the CDR3: TGTGCCAGCAGCGCCACAGGTAGCCCCTACGAGTGGCAGTACTTC.

The CDR3 DNA is TGTGCCAGTAGTATCGGCAGGGGGCTATCCTACGAGCAGTACTTC. This encodes CASSIGRGLSYEQYF. The chain employs TRBV19 and TRBJ2-7; 8 bases align to TRBD1. J lost 1 base, V lost 3 bases, and 5 bases had no gene match. This CDR3 contains 15 residues. Germline CDR1 is LNHDA and CDR2 is SQIVND (reference sequence). The complete variable domain, with remaining parts taken from reference TRBV19 and TRBJ2-7, reads DGGITQSPKYLFRKEGQNVTLSCEQNLNHDAMYWYRQDPGQGLRLIYYSQIVNDFQKGDIAEGYSVSREKKESFPLTVTSAQKNPTAFYLCASSIGRGLSYEQYFGPGTRLTVT.

This clone was recorded only once. The gene calls are TRBV6-5 and TRBJ2-3; 8 nucleotides align to TRBD2. Germline V gene sequence: CDR1 MNHEY, CDR2 SVGAGI. This CDR3 is 13 amino acids long. Germline trimming cut 10 bases from V and 5 bases from J; bases unmatched to any gene: 8. The CDR3: CATQRGRKDTQYF. The CDR3 nucleotides are TGTGCCACCCAGCGGGGGAGGAAAGATACGCAGTATTTT.

The V and J genes are TRBV7-3 and TRBJ1-2, with TRBD1 identical over 11 bases. There are 14 residues in the CDR3. CDR1 and CDR2 (germline): SGHTA, FQGTGA. With V trimmed by 8 bases and J by 6 bases, 8 bases remained unmatched. CDR3 loop: CASGGTGGSDGYTF. The CDR3 DNA reads TGTGCCAGCGGCGGGACAGGGGGTTCGGATGGCTACACCTTC.

This clone has a single count. V is TRBV21-1 and J is TRBJ2-7; the tabulated D call, TRBD1, remains unverified against the DNA. TRBV21-1 is a pseudogene. CDR3 length: 13 amino acids. In nucleotides, the CDR3 is TGTGCCAGCAGCCAGGACAGGGGGCTCGAGCAGTACTTC. Translation gives CASSQDRGLEQYF.

The chain is built from TRBV28 and TRBJ1-6; D gene unclear. Looked up from germline, CDR1 is MDHEN and CDR2 is SYDVKM. The CDR3 length is 12 residues. With 4 bases removed from V and 7 bases from J, the gap between germline ends came to 5 bases. The CDR3 DNA reads TGTGCCAGCAGTTACTGGAATTCACCCCTCCACTTT. It specifies CASSYWNSPLHF.

This chain joins TRBV7-2 and TRBJ1-5; the match to TRBD1 covers 8 bases. The CDR3 totals 14 residues. V lost 5 bases and J lost 7; bases outside the gene matches: 7. CDR1 and CDR2 from the germline V gene are SGHTA and FQGNSA. This CDR3 reads CASSPTGAEQPQHF. DNA of the CDR3: TGTGCCAGCAGCCCGACAGGGGCGGAACAGCCCCAGCATTTT.

This clone was counted between two and nine times. The rearrangement links TRBV6-1 to TRBJ2-5; D not certain. Per the germline V gene, CDR1 is MNHNS and CDR2 is SASEGT. The CDR3 totals 17 residues. The germline V and J ends were trimmed by 0 bases and 2 bases, with 16 bases remaining between them. Here the CDR3 DNA reads TGTGCCAGCAGTGAAGCTCGACTCAACTTACGACAAGAGACCCAGTACTTC. This sequence encodes CASSEARLNLRQETQYF.

J is TRBJ1-4 and V is TRBV30; 10 nucleotides line up with TRBD1. V lost 3 bases to trimming and J lost 5 bases; unmatched junction nucleotides: 9. CDR3 size: 16 residues. CDR1 is GTSNPN and CDR2 is SVGIG in the germline V gene (reference sequence). The CDR3 is CAWRDLWGQGNEKLFF. Written as DNA, the CDR3 is TGTGCCTGGAGGGACCTTTGGGGACAGGGGAATGAAAAACTGTTTTTT.

The chain couples TRBV5-1 to TRBJ2-2; TRBD1 aligns across 7 bases. The V gene's germline CDR1 is SGHRS and CDR2 YFSETQ. The V and J ends lost 4 bases and 5 bases, in that order; junction bases with no gene match: 2. This CDR3 has 13 amino acids. The CDR3 DNA reads TGCGCCAGCAGCACGGGACAGACCGGGGAGCTGTTTTTT. It codes for CASSTGQTGELFF.